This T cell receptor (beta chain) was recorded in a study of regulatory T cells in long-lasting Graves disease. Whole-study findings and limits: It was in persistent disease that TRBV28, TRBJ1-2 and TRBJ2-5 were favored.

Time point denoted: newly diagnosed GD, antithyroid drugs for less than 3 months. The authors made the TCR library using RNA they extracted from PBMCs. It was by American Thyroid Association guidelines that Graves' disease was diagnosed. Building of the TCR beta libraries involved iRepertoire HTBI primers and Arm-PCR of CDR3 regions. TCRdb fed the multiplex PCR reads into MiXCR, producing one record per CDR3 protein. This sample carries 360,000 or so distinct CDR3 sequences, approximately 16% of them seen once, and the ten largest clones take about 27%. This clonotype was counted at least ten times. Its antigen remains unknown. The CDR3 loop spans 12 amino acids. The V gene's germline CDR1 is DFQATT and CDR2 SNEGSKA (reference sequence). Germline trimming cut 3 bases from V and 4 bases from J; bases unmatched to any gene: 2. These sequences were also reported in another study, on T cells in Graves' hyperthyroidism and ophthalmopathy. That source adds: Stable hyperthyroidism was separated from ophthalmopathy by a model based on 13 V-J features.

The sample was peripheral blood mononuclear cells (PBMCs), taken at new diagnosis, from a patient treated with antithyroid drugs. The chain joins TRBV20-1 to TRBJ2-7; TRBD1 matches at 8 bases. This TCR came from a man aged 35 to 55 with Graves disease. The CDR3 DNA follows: TGCAGTGCTAGGGACAGGGTGTACGAGCAGTACTTC. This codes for CSARDRVYEQYF.